A single sample gave rise to the 31 T cell receptor beta chains below, sequenced in a study of blood T cell repertoires in COVID-19 (dated by TCRdb to 2019 to 2021). The protocol used for the library was the immunoSEQ multiplex PCR assay. The table comes from immuneACCESS by way of TCRdb, which keeps in-frame sequences with V and J called. Part of the clones is missing from these tables; in studies checked, under half for an unresolved V gene and the rest for unknown reasons. The sample table records fewer than 400,000 clones; around 84% of these occur just once. Of the sample, about 3% is held by the ten largest clones. The sample comprised peripheral blood. The receptors originated from a human donor in a cohort sampled during active COVID-19.

V and J are TRBV11-3 and TRBJ2-2; TRBD1 might be the D (6 bases). Per germline, CDR1 SGHNT and CDR2 YENEEA. Trimming shortened V by 5 bases and J by 5 bases, and 18 bases separated the two germline ends. The CDR3 sequence is 16 residues long. CDR3 protein: CASSARTNRGTGELFF. For the CDR3, the DNA is TGTGCCAGCAGCGCCCGGACAAATAGGGGGACCGGGGAGCTGTTTTTT.

The chain carries TRBV7-8 and TRBJ2-7; 11 bases are a match to TRBD2. The CDR3 is 16 residues long. From germline, CDR1 is SGHVS and CDR2 FQNEAQ. V trimming: 0 bases; J trimming: 5 bases; junction bases outside the gene matches: 6. DNA of the CDR3: TGTGCCAGCAGCTTAGCGTTAGCGGGGGGGCCTGACGAGCAGTACTTC. Translated: CASSLALAGGPDEQYF.

In its sample, this clone was seen once. Relative to the germline gene, one junction end is altered; a read error may explain this. The chain combines TRBV6-6 with TRBJ1-1, with TRBD1 matching 9 bases. The length of the CDR3 is 14 residues. From germline, CDR1 is MNHNY and CDR2 SVGAGI (reference sequence). The CDR3 here is CASSYSSGQGSSYF. In DNA form, the CDR3 reads TGTGCCAGCAGTTACTCCAGCGGACAGGGGTCGTCATACTTT.

V is TRBV6-5 and J is TRBJ2-5, with D maybe TRBD2 (5 bases). Trimming pared 9 bases from V and 3 bases from J, leaving 14 bases between. Germline CDR1 reads MNHEY; CDR2 reads SVGAGI. The CDR3 consists of 13 residues. CDR3 in DNA: TGTGCCAGTGTCCTGACTATCAAAGAGACCCAGTACTTC. Translated, it gives CASVLTIKETQYF.

The sample holds one count of this clone. The chain couples TRBV7-9 to TRBJ2-1; TRBD1 is a possible D gene (6 bases). The CDR3 runs to 13 residues. The V gene's germline CDR1 is SEHNR and CDR2 FQNEAQ (reference sequence). V was clipped by 6 bases and J by 7 bases, with 13 bases between them. The CDR3 protein is CASRAGAVNEQFF. For the CDR3, the DNA is TGTGCCAGCAGAGCAGGGGCGGTAAATGAGCAGTTCTTC.

The rearrangement links TRBV24-1 to TRBJ2-1, with D unresolved. Trimming removed 5 bases at V and 0 bases at J, with 16 bases between. The CDR3 has 17 amino acids. Germline-derived CDR1 and CDR2 are KGHDR and SFDVKD. CDR3 loop: CATSALRGTSSYNEQFF. Written as DNA, the CDR3 is TGTGCCACCAGTGCCCTTCGTGGCACAAGCTCCTACAATGAGCAGTTCTTC.

A single count supports this clone. The V call is TRBV9, the J call TRBJ1-4; TRBD1 might be the D (5 bases). Germline CDR1 and CDR2: SGDLS and YYNGEE. With 3 bases removed from V and 8 bases from J, the gap between germline ends came to 17 bases. The CDR3 has 15 amino acids. This CDR3 reads CASSASGTPAEKLFF. For the CDR3, the DNA is TGTGCCAGCAGCGCCTCCGGGACTCCCGCCGAAAAACTGTTTTTT.

The rearrangement links TRBV2 to TRBJ2-5, with 12 nucleotides matching TRBD2. CDR3 size: 17 residues. V shed 1 base and J 4 bases; nucleotides not matched to a gene: 7. CDR1 and CDR2 (germline): SNHLY, FYNNEI. This CDR3 reads CASSEGFGLAGRETQYF. The CDR3 DNA sequence: TGTGCCAGCAGTGAAGGGTTCGGACTAGCGGGAAGAGAGACCCAGTACTTC.

The chain links TRBV11-3 to TRBJ2-1, with 12 nucleotides matching TRBD2. Germline CDR1 and CDR2: SGHNT and YENEEA. V gave up 5 bases and J gave up 6 bases; unmatched junction bases: 5. This CDR3 comprises 15 residues. The DNA for the CDR3 is TGTGCCAGCAGCGCGACTAGCGGGAGTGTCAATGAGCAGTTCTTC. Encoded protein: CASSATSGSVNEQFF.

The chain combines TRBV4-2 with TRBJ1-2; possibly TRBD1 for D (5 bases). The V gene's germline CDR1 is LGHNA and CDR2 YNFKEQ. V was trimmed by 3 bases and J by 4 bases, leaving 9 bases between them. The CDR3 covers 13 residues. CDR3: CASSQGQSYGYTF. The CDR3 DNA reads TGTGCCAGCAGCCAGGGGCAGAGCTATGGCTACACCTTC.

V usage is TRBV10-3 and J usage is TRBJ2-7, with 8 nucleotides matching TRBD1. Germline V CDR1 and CDR2: ENHRY, SYGVKD. Unmatched junction bases numbered 6, after V lost 7 bases and J lost 4 bases. The CDR3 has 13 amino acids. CDR3 amino acids: CAITPGQAYEQYF. Written as DNA, the CDR3 is TGTGCCATCACACCGGGACAGGCTTACGAGCAGTACTTC.

This clone has a single count. This chain links TRBV3-1 (or the pseudogene TRBV3-2) with TRBJ2-2; D possibly corresponds to TRBD2 (6 bases). Germline CDR1 and CDR2: LGHDT and YNNKEL (reference sequence). V lost 0 bases to trimming and J lost 7 bases, with 9 bases between them. The CDR3 sequence is 14 residues long. CDR3 nucleotide sequence: TGTGCCAGCAGCCAAGATAAGGAGGGCGGGGAGCTGTTTTTT. This codes for CASSQDKEGGELFF.

The V and J genes are TRBV19 and TRBJ2-2; D perhaps matches TRBD1 (6 bases). Germline CDR1 LNHDA, CDR2 SQIVND (reference sequence). V dropped 3 bases and J dropped 3 bases, with 26 bases sitting between them. The CDR3 covers 20 residues. The CDR3 DNA reads as TGTGCCAGTAGTATGCGGTACGGGCGACAGGTGGGGACGGACACCGGGGAGCTGTTTTTT. This translates into CASSMRYGRQVGTDTGELFF.

The chain couples TRBV6-5 to TRBJ2-3; D gene ambiguous. From germline, CDR1 is MNHEY and CDR2 SVGAGI. This CDR3 contains 13 residues. V was pared by 5 bases and J by 6 bases, with 12 bases between. The CDR3 DNA reads TGTGCCAGCAGTCCCTCTCCACGGGATACGCAGTATTTT. Protein: CASSPSPRDTQYF.

This clone was found once. The rearrangement uses TRBV4-1 and TRBJ1-2; TRBD1 matches 11 bases. V shed 4 bases, J shed 5 bases, and the junction held 12 bases outside the gene matches. This CDR3 has 17 residues. Germline lookup yields CDR1 MGHRA and CDR2 YSYEKL. CDR3 coding DNA: TGCGCCAGCAGCCCACCTTTCCGGGACAGGGGGAAGTATGGCTACACCTTC. This translates into CASSPPFRDRGKYGYTF.

Here the CDR3 reads CASSQQGTPSLDNSPLHF. CDR3 DNA: TGTGCCAGCTCACAGCAGGGAACCCCCTCTCTGGATAATTCACCCCTCCACTTT. This chain joins TRBV18 and TRBJ1-6, with a weak D call TRBD1 (5 bases). The length of the CDR3 is 18 residues. Germline CDR1 KGHSH, CDR2 LQKENI. Deletions cut 4 bases from V and 5 bases from J, with 21 bases between.

This chain links TRBV6-2 or TRBV6-3 with TRBJ2-5; possibly TRBD2 for D (5 bases). CDR1 is MNHEY, CDR2 SVGEGT, per germline. The V gene lost 2 bases and the J gene lost 3 bases, with 10 bases spanning the gap. This CDR3 comprises 14 residues. The CDR3 bases are TGTGCCAGCAGTTACCGCCAGCGGAAAGAGACCCAGTACTTC. Its translation is CASSYRQRKETQYF.

This clone was seen just once. This chain uses TRBV4-1 with TRBJ1-1; 7 bases match TRBD1. The V and J ends lost 1 base and 6 bases, in that order; junction bases with no gene match: 8. The CDR3 length is 15 residues. Germline CDR1 is MGHRA and CDR2 is YSYEKL. The CDR3 DNA is TGCGCCAGCAGCCAAGGACAGGGAAATGGACCTGAAGCTTTCTTT. It is translated as CASSQGQGNGPEAFF.

CDR3 DNA: TGTGCCAGCAGCTTAGACAGCGTAGATACGCAGTATTTT. Translation: CASSLDSVDTQYF. The chain couples TRBV11-2 to TRBJ2-3; no clear D. The CDR3 covers 13 residues. The V end lost 0 bases, the J end lost 5 bases, and 6 bases lay between the germline ends. Looked up from germline, CDR1 is SGHAT and CDR2 is FQNNGV. The whole variable domain, filled in from reference TRBV11-2 and TRBJ2-3, reads EAGVAQSPRYKIIEKRQSVAFWCNPISGHATLYWYQQILGQGPKLLIQFQNNGVVDDSQLPKDRFSAERLKGVDSTLKIQPAKLEDSAVYLCASSLDSVDTQYFGPGTRLTVL.

The gene calls are TRBV30 and TRBJ2-3; perhaps TRBD2 as D (6 bases). With 5 bases removed from V and 2 bases from J, the gap between germline ends came to 14 bases. In germline, CDR1 is GTSNPN, CDR2 SVGIG (reference sequence). There are 14 residues in the CDR3. The DNA of the CDR3 is TGTGCCTGGTCACCGGGACTCAACACAGATACGCAGTATTTT. It codes for CAWSPGLNTDTQYF.

This chain joins TRBV9 and TRBJ2-3; D is perhaps TRBD1 (5 bases). Trimming cost V 0 bases and J 3 bases, with 11 bases left between them. CDR1 SGDLS and CDR2 YYNGEE come from the germline V gene. This CDR3 contains 15 residues. The CDR3 sequence: CASSVGTLRTDTQYF. The CDR3 DNA is TGTGCCAGCAGCGTAGGGACACTCCGGACAGATACGCAGTATTTT.

The genes are TRBV3-1 (or the pseudogene TRBV3-2) and TRBJ2-3; maybe TRBD2 (6 bases). Germline V gene sequence: CDR1 LGHDT, CDR2 YNNKEL (reference sequence). V was clipped by 0 bases and J by 4 bases, with 11 bases between them. This CDR3 contains 15 residues. The CDR3 loop reads CASSQDPTSSDTQYF. CDR3 nucleotide sequence: TGTGCCAGCAGCCAAGACCCCACTAGCTCAGATACGCAGTATTTT.

This chain uses TRBV11-2 with TRBJ1-2; 8 bases align to TRBD1. The CDR3 extends over 14 amino acids. V dropped 6 bases and J dropped 2; count of bases not matched to a gene: 5. The germline V gene encodes CDR1 SGHAT and CDR2 FQNNGV. Here the CDR3 DNA reads TGTGCCAGCAGAGAGTACAGGGGGAACTATGGCTACACCTTC. Protein sequence: CASREYRGNYGYTF.

The chain carries TRBV7-9 and TRBJ1-1, with 8 bases fitting TRBD1. Germline V gene lookup returns CDR1 SEHNR and CDR2 FQNEAQ (reference sequence). The CDR3 covers 13 residues. V trimming: 3 bases; J trimming: 7 bases; junction bases outside the gene matches: 4. CDR3 coding DNA: TGTGCCAGCAGCTTGGACAGGGATGGTGAAGCTTTCTTT. Translated, it gives CASSLDRDGEAFF.

V gene TRBV25-1 combines with J gene TRBJ1-4, with TRBD1 matching 9 bases. There are 18 residues in the CDR3. V lost 0 bases and J lost 0; bases outside the gene matches: 5. The germline CDR1 and CDR2 sequences are MGHDK and SYGVNS. CDR3 nucleotide sequence: TGTGCCAGCAGTGAATATGGGGGACAGGGAGCAACTAATGAAAAACTGTTTTTT. Translating it yields CASSEYGGQGATNEKLFF.

The chain couples TRBV30 to TRBJ1-1; D gene unclear. Germline assignment: CDR1 GTSNPN and CDR2 SVGIG (reference sequence). The CDR3 runs 14 residues. V shed 1 base and J shed 1 base, with 10 bases lying between them. CDR3 bases: TGTGCCTGGAGTGGGGGAGGTCCGAACACTGAAGCTTTCTTT. Translation gives CAWSGGGPNTEAFF.

As to this clone: The junction shows a germline mismatch at one end, possibly a read error. The chain couples TRBV27 to TRBJ2-1; the match to TRBD2 covers 11 bases. Germline V lookup: CDR1 MNHEY, CDR2 SMNVEV (reference sequence). This CDR3 spans 14 amino acids. This chain's CDR3 is CVSKGLAVNNEQFF. The CDR3 DNA sequence: TGTGTCAGCAAGGGACTAGCGGTTAACAATGAGCAGTTCTTC.

In DNA form, the CDR3 reads TGTGCAAGTCGCGCTACGCTAGGGGCAGGGCCGGGCACTGAAGCTTTCTTT. Translation: CASRATLGAGPGTEAFF. The chain is built from TRBV12-2 and TRBJ1-1; the DNA was not used to check the table's D call, TRBD1. TRBV12-2 is a known pseudogene. The CDR3 sequence is 17 residues long.

The chain is built from TRBV3-1 (or the pseudogene TRBV3-2) and TRBJ2-1; 8 nucleotides match TRBD2. The CDR3 totals 17 residues. CDR1 is LGHDT, CDR2 YNNKEL, per germline (reference sequence). Losses at the gene ends were 0 bases for V and 9 bases for J; bases not matched to a gene: 13. CDR3 bases: TGTGCCAGCAGCCAAGACGGTCGGCTAGCGGGCACCCCTGAGCAGTTCTTC. It encodes CASSQDGRLAGTPEQFF.

The chain couples TRBV11-3 to TRBJ2-7; maybe TRBD2 (5 bases). V was trimmed by 5 bases and J by 9 bases, leaving 26 bases between them. The germline gives CDR1 SGHNT, CDR2 YENEEA. The CDR3 is 16 residues long. In nucleotides, the CDR3 is TGTGCCAGCAGCCCTGTAGCCGAAGGATTAATAGGAGGGCAGTACTTC. Protein: CASSPVAEGLIGGQYF.

This chain links TRBV5-1 with TRBJ2-1, with a possible D match to TRBD2 (5 bases). Germline lookup yields CDR1 SGHRS and CDR2 YFSETQ. V lost 4 bases, J lost 6 bases, and 17 bases lay in between. The CDR3 runs 15 residues. This chain's CDR3 is CASSRGGGRANEQFF. In DNA form, the CDR3 reads TGCGCCAGCAGCCGGGGTGGCGGACGGGCCAATGAGCAGTTCTTC.